One sample yielded the 15 T cell receptor beta chains listed below, sequenced in a study of T cell responses to AZD1222 COVID-19 vaccine. The assay was immunoSEQ multiplex PCR, and TCRdb's table has in-frame clones only and misses some. Here the sample spans some 84,000 clones, roughly 88% being singletons. The sample was peripheral blood, taken 28 days after the second AZD1222 dose. The receptors here all came from an adult who received the AZD1222 COVID-19 vaccine.

The rearrangement links TRBV25-1 to TRBJ2-7, with 8 bases fitting TRBD1. The V segment lost 5 bases and the J segment 2 bases; nucleotides outside the gene matches: 8. There are 15 residues in the CDR3. Germline V gives CDR1 MGHDK, CDR2 SYGVNS. CDR3 residues: CASSQGDRLAYEQYF. The CDR3 bases are TGTGCCAGCAGTCAGGGGGACAGGCTTGCCTACGAGCAGTACTTC.

The chain recombines TRBV10-2 with TRBJ1-1, with D uncertain. Per the germline V gene, CDR1 is WSHSY and CDR2 is SAAADI. Deletions cut 0 bases from V and 4 bases from J, with 12 bases between. This CDR3 is 15 amino acids long. The DNA of the CDR3 is TGCGCCAGCAGTGAGTCCTCGAGATTCGGCACTGAAGCTTTCTTT. This translates into CASSESSRFGTEAFF.

CDR3 amino acids: CASSPQDLGYGYTF. The CDR3 nucleotides read TGCGCCAGCAGCCCCCAAGATCTGGGCTATGGCTACACCTTC. V is TRBV5-1 and J is TRBJ1-2; D not certain. Germline loops: CDR1 SGHRS, CDR2 YFSETQ. Trimming removed 4 bases at V and 4 bases at J, with 14 bases between. The CDR3 runs 14 residues.

The chain joins TRBV2 to TRBJ1-5; no definite D call. V was shortened by 3 bases and J by 2 bases, with 8 bases between the two germline ends. CDR3 size: 14 residues. The germline gives CDR1 SNHLY, CDR2 FYNNEI. This CDR3 reads CASSEAFGNQPQHF. CDR3 nucleotides: TGTGCCAGCAGTGAGGCATTCGGCAATCAGCCCCAGCATTTT.

This rearrangement joins TRBV9 to TRBJ1-2; TRBD1 agrees at 10 bases. Unmatched junction bases numbered 8, after V lost 4 bases and J lost 2 bases. CDR3 length equals 16 residues. The V gene's germline CDR1 is SGDLS and CDR2 YYNGEE. CDR3 nucleotide sequence: TGTGCCAGCAGCCTACGTGGACAGGGGGGAAACTATGGCTACACCTTC. Translating gives CASSLRGQGGNYGYTF.

This clone was detected ten times or more. V and J are TRBV2 and TRBJ1-4; 7 bases match TRBD1. Germline V lookup: CDR1 SNHLY, CDR2 FYNNEI. This CDR3 spans 15 amino acids. The J segment lost 7 bases and the V segment lost 6 bases, leaving 11 bases of the junction unmatched. CDR3 protein: CASRRARDRGEKLFF. The CDR3 DNA is TGTGCCAGCAGGCGGGCCCGGGACAGAGGTGAAAAACTGTTTTTT.

On this clone: This CDR3 is also generated by other DNA sequences in the sample. This sequence joins TRBV11-3 and TRBJ1-2, with TRBD1 as a possible D gene (6 bases). Germline CDR1 SGHNT, CDR2 YENEEA. The CDR3 loop spans 12 amino acids. Trimming removed 4 bases from V and 5 bases from J, with 8 bases in between. The CDR3 DNA follows: TGTGCCAGCAGCTCAGGACAGTATGGCTACACCTTC. Residues: CASSSGQYGYTF.

The V call is TRBV4-1, the J call TRBJ1-3, with a weak D call TRBD1 (5 bases). With 4 bases removed from V and 0 bases from J, the gap between germline ends came to 16 bases. Germline-derived CDR1 and CDR2 are MGHRA and YSYEKL. The CDR3 is 17 amino acids. For the CDR3, the DNA is TGCGCCAGCAGCCGCGCAGGGTTGGTACTCTCTGGAAACACCATATATTTT. Its translation: CASSRAGLVLSGNTIYF.

V is TRBV30 and J is TRBJ1-1; a possible D gene is TRBD1 (6 bases). CDR1 GTSNPN and CDR2 SVGIG come from the germline V gene (reference sequence). Trimming took 2 bases from V and 1 from J, leaving 11 bases between them. This CDR3 contains 14 residues. The CDR3 region is CAWSRAGANTEAFF. CDR3 DNA: TGTGCCTGGAGTCGGGCAGGGGCGAACACTGAAGCTTTCTTT.

The chain links TRBV7-3 to TRBJ2-5; tentative D call: TRBD1 (5 bases). V was shortened by 2 bases and J by 2 bases, with 9 bases between the two germline ends. The CDR3 has 14 amino acids. Germline values: CDR1 SGHTA, CDR2 FQGTGA. CDR3 sequence (DNA): TGTGCCAGCAGCTTATGGGGCGGTCAAGAGACCCAGTACTTC. The encoded protein is CASSLWGGQETQYF.

This rearrangement joins TRBV5-8 to TRBJ1-1; D call uncertain. This CDR3 is 15 amino acids long. V was trimmed by 4 bases and J by 1 base, leaving 14 bases between them. The germline V gene encodes CDR1 SGHTS and CDR2 YDEGEE. CDR3 nucleotide sequence: TGTGCCAGCAGCCCTAGGATGTATACGAACACTGAAGCTTTCTTT. It codes for CASSPRMYTNTEAFF.

This clone came up a few times. The J gene is TRBJ2-3, the V gene TRBV10-3; the D call may be TRBD1 or TRBD2 (6 bases each). The CDR3 is 14 residues long. The ends were cut back, 11 bases at V and 6 bases at J, with 21 bases in the middle. The V gene's germline CDR1 is ENHRY and CDR2 SYGVKD. CDR3 amino acids: CASGAGYLSDTQYF. As DNA, the CDR3 is TGTGCCTCGGGGGCCGGTTACCTCTCCGATACGCAGTATTTT.

This clone was found once. The chain has TRBV2 and TRBJ1-2, with D unclear. V shed 9 bases and J shed 1 base, with 6 bases lying between them. This CDR3 spans 11 amino acids. CDR1 is SNHLY, CDR2 FYNNEI, per germline. CDR3 coding DNA: TGTGCCAGGACGTATAACTATGGCTACACCTTC. Protein product: CARTYNYGYTF.

This chain joins TRBV7-2 and TRBJ2-4; D is undetermined. V was clipped by 3 bases and J by 0 bases, with 12 bases between them. CDR3 length equals 16 residues. In germline, CDR1 is SGHTA, CDR2 FQGNSA. The CDR3: CASSFRQGLAKNIQYF. The CDR3 nucleotides are TGTGCCAGCAGCTTTCGGCAAGGATTAGCCAAAAACATTCAGTACTTC.

The chain has TRBV6-2 or TRBV6-3 and TRBJ1-1; D is unresolved. Germline V gives CDR1 MNHEY, CDR2 SVGEGT. This CDR3 has 13 residues. V was shortened by 0 bases and J by 8 bases, with 10 bases between the two germline ends. The CDR3 sequence is CASSYSNRGEAFF. CDR3 DNA sequence: TGTGCCAGCAGTTACTCGAACAGAGGGGAAGCTTTCTTT.